Following are 11 T cell receptor beta chains from one sample sequenced in a study of T cell responses to AZD1222 COVID-19 vaccine. Repertoires were generated with immunoSEQ multiplex PCR, while TCRdb's copy carries only in-frame clones and drops some. In the table there are 110,000 or so clones, about 88% of which are singletons. The sample in question was peripheral blood, obtained 28 days after the second AZD1222 dose. The receptors here all came from an adult who received the AZD1222 COVID-19 vaccine.

The chain uses TRBV11-3 and TRBJ2-3; D remains ambiguous. The V end was cut by 3 bases, the J end by 6 bases, with 7 bases between. CDR1 and CDR2 (germline): SGHNT, YENEEA. CDR3 length equals 12 residues. The CDR3 spells CASSFDADTQYF. The CDR3 DNA follows: TGTGCCAGCAGCTTTGACGCGGATACGCAGTATTTT.

The rearrangement uses TRBV29-1 and TRBJ1-5; D possibly corresponds to TRBD1 (6 bases). CDR3 length: 13 residues. V was pared by 6 bases and J by 4 bases, with 13 bases between. Germline CDR1 is SQVTM and CDR2 is ANQGSEA. The CDR3 reads CSVTGTHNQPQHF. The DNA of the CDR3 is TGCAGCGTCACCGGGACACATAATCAGCCCCAGCATTTT.

The J gene is TRBJ2-3, the V gene TRBV6-2 or TRBV6-3, with 16 nucleotides matching TRBD2. Germline-derived CDR1 and CDR2 are MNHEY and SVGEGT. V was pared by 6 bases and J by 0 bases, with 9 bases of the junction left unmatched. The CDR3 is 19 amino acids. CDR3 DNA: TGTGCCAGCAGCCCGGGACTAGCGGGAGGGCCCTCTAGCACAGATACGCAGTATTTT. Protein product: CASSPGLAGGPSSTDTQYF.

This rearrangement joins TRBV7-2 to TRBJ2-7; 12 bases map to TRBD1. Unmatched junction bases numbered 5, after V lost 1 base and J lost 4 bases. This CDR3 has 16 residues. Per germline, CDR1 SGHTA and CDR2 FQGNSA. The CDR3 sequence: CASSLGGQGASYEQYF. The CDR3 bases are TGTGCCAGCAGCTTAGGGGGACAGGGGGCATCTTACGAGCAGTACTTC.

The V gene is TRBV12-5, the J gene TRBJ2-2; 10 nucleotides agree with TRBD2. V gave up 5 bases and J gave up 2 bases; unmatched junction bases: 5. The CDR3 totals 16 residues. CDR1 LGHNT and CDR2 FRNRAP come from the germline V gene. CDR3 in DNA: TGTGCTAGTGGTATCAGGACTAGCGGAAACACCGGGGAGCTGTTTTTT. The encoded protein is CASGIRTSGNTGELFF.

The chain is built from TRBV11-2 and TRBJ1-6, with TRBD1 identical over 8 bases. Looked up from germline, CDR1 is SGHAT and CDR2 is FQNNGV. The CDR3 length is 15 residues. The V segment lost 0 bases and the J segment 7 bases; nucleotides outside the gene matches: 2. CDR3 sequence: CASSLDPGGNSPLHF. In nucleotides, the CDR3 is TGTGCCAGCAGCTTAGACCCAGGGGGCAATTCACCCCTCCACTTT.

The chain couples TRBV28 to TRBJ1-6; 10 bases are a match to TRBD1. The germline V gene has CDR1 MDHEN and CDR2 SYDVKM. The V segment lost 4 bases and the J segment 9 bases; nucleotides outside the gene matches: 6. The CDR3 loop spans 15 amino acids. The CDR3: CASSSGTGDSSPLHF. The CDR3 DNA sequence: TGTGCCAGCAGTTCCGGGACAGGGGATAGTTCACCCCTCCACTTT.

This chain links TRBV7-2 with TRBJ2-7; D unresolved. V shed 4 bases and J shed 3 bases, with 10 bases lying between them. CDR3 length: 13 amino acids. Germline CDR1 reads SGHTA; CDR2 reads FQGNSA. The CDR3 DNA sequence: TGTGCCAGCAGCTCGGATGGCTTCTACGAGCAGTACTTC. Protein: CASSSDGFYEQYF.

The chain employs TRBV28 and TRBJ2-1; 14 bases are a match to TRBD2. V was pared by 3 bases and J by 5 bases, with 3 bases of the junction left unmatched. Per germline, CDR1 MDHEN and CDR2 SYDVKM. This CDR3 comprises 16 residues. The CDR3 nucleotides read TGTGCCAGCAGTTTGACTAGCGGGAGGGTTGACAATGAGCAGTTCTTC. This encodes CASSLTSGRVDNEQFF.

This chain joins TRBV6-5 and TRBJ2-1, with 11 bases aligning to TRBD2. CDR3 length equals 15 residues. The germline gives CDR1 MNHEY, CDR2 SVGAGI. Trimming took 2 bases from V and 8 from J; bases not matched to a gene: 5. CDR3 bases: TGTGCCAGCAGTTACCTGTTAGCGGGAGGGTATGAGCAGTTCTTC. This translates into CASSYLLAGGYEQFF.

The V and J genes are TRBV14 and TRBJ1-1; D might be TRBD1 (5 bases). Trimming pared 1 base from V and 3 bases from J, leaving 9 bases between. Germline V gene lookup returns CDR1 SGHDN and CDR2 FVKESK. CDR3 length equals 14 residues. The CDR3 protein is CASSQVGLDTEAFF. The DNA for the CDR3 is TGTGCCAGCAGCCAAGTGGGGCTTGACACTGAAGCTTTCTTT.